This entry describes one T cell receptor beta chain. The antigen is unknown. Germline CDR1 and CDR2: SGHTA and FQGTGA. Trimming took 5 bases from V and 0 from J, leaving 7 bases between them. The CDR3 has 13 amino acids. The data were taken from a study of cytomegalovirus exposure and HLA in healthy donors. Overall study results and limits: Among the sequence variants, a highly shared cluster was likely an artifact of sequencing.

Primers: 60 Vbeta forward and 13 Jbeta reverse. Repertoires were generated with immunoSEQ multiplex PCR, while TCRdb's copy carries only in-frame clones and drops some. This sample contains fewer than 85,000 clones. Donors consisted of healthy bone marrow donors. The sequence was obtained from a female donor in good health and CMV-seropositive. The chain couples TRBV7-3 to TRBJ1-1; D gene ambiguous. Sequencing input: PBMCs. The CDR3 sequence: CASSPNMNTEAFF. The CDR3 DNA reads as TGTGCCAGCAGCCCGAACATGAACACTGAAGCTTTCTTT.